This T cell receptor (beta chain) was obtained from a study of cytomegalovirus exposure and HLA in healthy donors. The CDR3 runs 16 residues. The V segment lost 2 bases and the J segment 8 bases; nucleotides outside the gene matches: 12. TCRdb keeps only in-frame clones here, not all; method: immunoSEQ multiplex PCR. The sample lists more than 250,000 clones, 86% occurring once. The rearrangement uses TRBV23-1 and TRBJ2-1; 7 bases agree with TRBD2. TRBV23-1 is reported as an ORF; its role is uncertain. The sequencing input was PBMCs. The sequence was collected from a woman younger than 30 in good health and CMV-seronegative. The CDR3: CASSQPTSFWRDEQFF. As DNA, the CDR3 is TGCGCCAGCAGTCAACCGACTAGCTTTTGGAGGGATGAGCAGTTCTTC.